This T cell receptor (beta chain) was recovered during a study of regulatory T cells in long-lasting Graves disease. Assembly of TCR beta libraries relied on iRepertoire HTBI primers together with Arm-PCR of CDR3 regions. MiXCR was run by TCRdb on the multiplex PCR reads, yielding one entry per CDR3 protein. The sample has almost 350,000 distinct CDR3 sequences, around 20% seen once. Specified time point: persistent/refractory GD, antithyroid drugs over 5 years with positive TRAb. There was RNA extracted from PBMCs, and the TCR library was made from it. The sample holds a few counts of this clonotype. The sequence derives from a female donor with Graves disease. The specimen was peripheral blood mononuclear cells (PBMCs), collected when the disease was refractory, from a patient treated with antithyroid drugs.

Here the CDR3 reads CASSQAPGETQYF. The CDR3 DNA follows: TGCGCCAGCAGCCAAGCCCCAGGGGAGACCCAGTACTTC. The chain couples TRBV4-1 to TRBJ2-5; possibly TRBD1 for D (5 bases). This CDR3 contains 13 residues. V was trimmed by 1 base and J by 5 bases, leaving 8 bases between them. Germline V gene data show CDR1 as MGHRA and CDR2 as YSYEKL.